This record concerns one T cell receptor (beta chain) sequence. In this sample, this clonotype turned up a few times. No cognate antigen has been identified for it. Within one base of it there is no much larger clone, and no base qualities were kept. The method was 5' RACE. Sequenced using a NextSeq 500. To correct for sequencing error and PCR bias, the TCR library protocol tagged individual cDNA molecules with unique molecular identifiers. Both TCR alpha and beta chains were sequenced, and tight co-correlation was observed between alpha and beta sequence abundances in each sample. The paper's data handling went like this. Decombinator V4 was used to perform V gene, J gene and CDR3 annotation of TCR sequences. TCRs were defined as expanded if a significant change between any two time points was detected under a Poisson model with p below 0.0001. TCR abundances were normalised to the total number of TCRs sequenced per sample and expressed as counts per million. TRAV1-2 paired with TRAJ12, TRAJ20 or TRAJ33 defined MAIT TCRs, while TRAV10 paired with TRAJ18 defined iNKT TCRs. VDJdb, accessed on 1 November 2021, was searched for TCRs annotated for CMV, EBV and SARS-CoV-2, and TCRs annotated for more than one antigen were excluded. The raw public reads went through TCRdb reprocessing: fastp at Q25, MiXCR clone calling, in-frame beta chains kept. Every entry covers one CDR3 protein and lists the most common genes and DNA from its rows. The V and J calls here are based on TCRdb, not the publication. Recorded for this sample are tens of thousands of distinct CDR3 sequences; around 4% of them occurred a single time. Of the sample, around 20% falls within the top ten clones.

The germline V gene provides CDR1 MDHEN and CDR2 SYDVKM. V and J lose 6 bases and 1 base, and a span of 22 bases separates them. Spanning cysteine to phenylalanine, the CDR3 consists of 17 amino acids. Only the CDR3 DNA stays, 51 bases, in frame from base 1. The sample is drawn from a study of early T cells in non-severe SARS-CoV-2 infection (dated by TCRdb to the early 2020s). Context from the whole study: Because TCR sequencing was done on bulk RNA from unsorted whole blood, the alpha and beta chains could not be paired. Overall results and qualifications from the work: VDJdb matching was skewed toward anti-spike CD8 responses, so virus-specific expansions were likely underestimated and private and CD4 specificities were missed.

This was a case-control study nested in a cohort of healthcare workers in London, UK, who had nasopharyngeal swab PCR tests and blood samples taken every week. Healthcare workers were recruited between 23 and 31 March 2020, during the week of the UK lockdown, and were followed weekly for up to about 15 weeks. This clonotype originated in an adult who was a healthcare worker with PCR-confirmed SARS-CoV-2 infection or an uninfected control (not recorded which). The chain employs TRBV28 and TRBJ2-7; the D segment may tentatively be TRBD1 or TRBD2, each giving 5 matched bases. Sequenced sample: whole blood. The DNA reads TGTGCCAGCAGCCCCGTGGGGACGTTTTCACCTTCCTACGAGCAGTACTTC. Translated, it gives CASSPVGTFSPSYEQYF. Supplemented by the reference TRBV28 and TRBJ2-7 proteins around the CDR3, the complete variable domain is DVKVTQSSRYLVKRTGEKVFLECVQDMDHENMFWYRQDPGLGLRLIYFSYDVKMKEKGDIPEGYSVSREKKERFSLILESASTNQTSMYLCASSPVGTFSPSYEQYFGPGTRLTVT.